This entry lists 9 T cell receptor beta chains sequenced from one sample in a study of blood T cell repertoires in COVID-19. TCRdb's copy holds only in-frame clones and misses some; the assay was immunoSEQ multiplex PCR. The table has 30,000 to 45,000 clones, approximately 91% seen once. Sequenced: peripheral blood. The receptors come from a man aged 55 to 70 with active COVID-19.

CDR3 protein: CASSSLAGEYYEQYF. In DNA form, the CDR3 reads TGTGCCAGCAGCTCACTAGCGGGAGAGTACTACGAGCAGTACTTC. The gene calls are TRBV7-6 and TRBJ2-7, with TRBD2 matching over 11 bases. Looked up from germline, CDR1 is SGHVS and CDR2 is FNYEAQ. The CDR3 length is 15 residues. The trim removed 4 bases at V and 3 bases at J, leaving 5 bases unmatched. Full variable domain (missing parts from reference TRBV7-6 and TRBJ2-7): GAGVSQSPRYKVTKRGQDVALRCDPISGHVSLYWYRQALGQGPEFLTYFNYEAQQDKSGLPNDRFSAERPEGSISTLTIQRTEQRDSAMYRCASSSLAGEYYEQYFGPGTRLTVT.

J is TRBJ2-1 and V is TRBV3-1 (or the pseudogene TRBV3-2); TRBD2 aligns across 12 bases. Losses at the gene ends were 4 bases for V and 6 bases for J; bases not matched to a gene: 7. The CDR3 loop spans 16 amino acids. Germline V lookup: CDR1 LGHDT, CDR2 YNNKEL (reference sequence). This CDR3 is CASSRSLAGGINEQFF. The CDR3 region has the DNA TGTGCCAGCAGCCGGTCACTAGCGGGAGGTATCAATGAGCAGTTCTTC.

CDR3 amino acids: CASSYSITGTEAFF. DNA of the CDR3: TGTGCCAGCAGTTACTCGATTACGGGGACTGAAGCTTTCTTT. This sequence joins TRBV6-5 and TRBJ1-1; D is uncertain. The CDR3 is made up of 14 amino acids. Germline-derived CDR1 and CDR2 are MNHEY and SVGAGI. Trimming removed 0 bases at V and 5 bases at J, with 10 bases between.

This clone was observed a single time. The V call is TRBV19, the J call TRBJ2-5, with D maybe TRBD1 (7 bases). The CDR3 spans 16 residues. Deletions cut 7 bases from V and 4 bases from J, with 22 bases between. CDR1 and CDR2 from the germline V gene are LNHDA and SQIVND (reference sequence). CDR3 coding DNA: TGTGCCAGTAATGGAAGGGGGCGGGATGGTGGAGAGACCCAGTACTTC. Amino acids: CASNGRGRDGGETQYF.

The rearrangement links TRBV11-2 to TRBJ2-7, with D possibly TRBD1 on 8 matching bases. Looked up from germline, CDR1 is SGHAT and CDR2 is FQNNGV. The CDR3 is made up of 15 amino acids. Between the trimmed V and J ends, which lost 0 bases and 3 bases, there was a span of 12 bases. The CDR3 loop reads CASSLETGEGYEQYF. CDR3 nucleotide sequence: TGTGCCAGCAGCTTAGAGACAGGGGAGGGCTACGAGCAGTACTTC.

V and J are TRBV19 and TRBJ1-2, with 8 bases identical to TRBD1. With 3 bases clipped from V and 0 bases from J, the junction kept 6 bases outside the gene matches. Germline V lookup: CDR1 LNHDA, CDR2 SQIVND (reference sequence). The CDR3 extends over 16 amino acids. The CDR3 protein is CASSISGGQANYGYTF. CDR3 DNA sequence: TGTGCCAGTAGTATTTCGGGGGGACAGGCTAACTATGGCTACACCTTC.

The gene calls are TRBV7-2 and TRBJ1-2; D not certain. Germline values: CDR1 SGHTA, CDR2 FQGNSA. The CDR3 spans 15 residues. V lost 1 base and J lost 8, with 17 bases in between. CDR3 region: CASSLGPAIWAGYTF. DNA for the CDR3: TGTGCCAGCAGCTTAGGTCCAGCCATATGGGCCGGCTACACCTTC.

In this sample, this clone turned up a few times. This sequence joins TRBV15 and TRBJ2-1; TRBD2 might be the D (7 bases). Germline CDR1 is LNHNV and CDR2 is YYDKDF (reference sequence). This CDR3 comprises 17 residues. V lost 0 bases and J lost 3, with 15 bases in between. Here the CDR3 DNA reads TGTGCCACCAGCAGAGAGGGGGCGGGAGCCCGCTACAATGAGCAGTTCTTC. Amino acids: CATSREGAGARYNEQFF.

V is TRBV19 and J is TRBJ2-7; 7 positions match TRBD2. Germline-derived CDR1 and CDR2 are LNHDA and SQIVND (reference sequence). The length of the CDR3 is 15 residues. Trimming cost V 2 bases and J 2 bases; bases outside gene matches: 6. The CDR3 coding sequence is TGTGCCAGTAGTATAAAAAGCGGGACCCCCTACGAGCAGTACTTC. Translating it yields CASSIKSGTPYEQYF.